This T cell receptor (beta chain) was captured by sequencing in a study of T cells after yellow fever vaccination. Findings and limits, study-wide: There was a possibility that FACS-sorted repertoires contained abundant clonotypes contaminating from the bulk population. The booster response re-showed most primary clones: around 96% CD4, around 85% CD8.

TCRdb independently ran MiXCR on the 5' RACE reads; one entry per CDR3 protein. In the table there are 150,000 to 200,000 distinct CDR3 sequences, around 9.7% of which are singletons. The germline V and J ends were trimmed by 5 bases and 3 bases, with 15 bases remaining between them. This CDR3 is 15 amino acids long. CDR1 and CDR2 from the germline V gene are MNHEY and SMNVEV (reference sequence). With regard to this clonotype: Its antigen is still unknown.

The TCR sequence derives from a man between 18 and 35 years old who received the YFV17D yellow fever vaccine. The material sequenced was CD8+ T cells sorted from PBMCs, taken 45 days after the yellow fever booster vaccination. The genes are TRBV27 and TRBJ2-3; the D gene is possibly TRBD1 (8 bases). The CDR3 bases are TGTGCCAGCAGTCCCACAGGGGGAGGGACAGATACGCAGTATTTT. Encoded protein: CASSPTGGGTDTQYF.